The 27 T cell receptor beta chains below all came from one sample that was sequenced in a study of post-analysis software for immune sequencing data. The study, taken as a whole, reports: When patients were compared with controls, 4 or 5 TRBV segments were more frequent, TRBV5-6, TRBV5-1 and TRBV20-1 among them.

These receptors have no known antigen. Carried by the TCR beta cDNA libraries were unique molecular identifiers. TCRdb called the PCR reads again in MiXCR, with one record for every CDR3 protein. The data show hundreds of thousands of distinct CDR3 sequences, 25% to 30% seen once. The material sequenced was blood. The source of these receptors is a girl aged 10-17 years with multiple sclerosis.

This chain uses TRBV5-8 with TRBJ2-3, with D possibly called TRBD1 or TRBD2 (6 bases each). CDR1 is SGHTS and CDR2 is YDEGEE in the germline V gene. The V end lost 0 bases, the J end lost 2 bases, and 19 bases lay between the germline ends. The CDR3 loop spans 18 amino acids. The CDR3 nucleotides are TGTGCCAGCAGCTTGGCCGGCAGGGGAGGTGCGCCCACAGATACGCAGTATTTT. Translated, it gives CASSLAGRGGAPTDTQYF.

The chain links TRBV29-1 to TRBJ1-1; 8 bases map to TRBD1. The V gene end was trimmed by 7 bases and the J gene end by 5 bases; junction bases not matched to a gene: 6. Germline V gives CDR1 SQVTM, CDR2 ANQGSEA. CDR3 length: 12 amino acids. CDR3 nucleotide sequence: TGCAGCGGTCAGGGGGCTGGGACTGAAGCTTTCTTT. Translated, it gives CSGQGAGTEAFF.

This chain joins TRBV3-1 and TRBJ2-5; TRBD2 might be the D (6 bases). Trimming took 3 bases from V and 1 from J, leaving 18 bases between them. Germline CDR1 reads LGHDT; CDR2 reads YNNKEL (reference sequence). The CDR3 length is 17 residues. The CDR3 reads CASSQLVRGTTQETQYF. The DNA of the CDR3 is TGTGCCAGCAGCCAGCTTGTTCGGGGGACCACCCAAGAGACCCAGTACTTC.

The chain links TRBV27 to TRBJ1-2; a weak D match, TRBD1 (5 bases). The CDR3 contains 11 residues. Trimming took 4 bases from V and 8 from J, leaving 8 bases between them. Germline V gene data show CDR1 as MNHEY and CDR2 as SMNVEV (reference sequence). CDR3 amino acids: CASSSGNGYTF. CDR3 bases: TGTGCCAGCAGTTCAGGGAACGGCTACACCTTC.

As regards this clonotype: Given the absence of the conserved phenylalanine or tryptophan at the CDR3 end, a read error is likely. The rearrangement links TRBV27 to TRBJ1-2, with D unclear. The germline V gene has CDR1 MNHEY and CDR2 SMNVEV (reference sequence). The CDR3 extends over 14 amino acids. Trimming stripped 5 bases from V and 2 bases from J, with 12 bases between. In nucleotides, the CDR3 is TGTGCCAGCAGTCAAAGCGGGAGGAACTATGGCTACACCTGC. This gives the protein CASSQSGRNYGYTC.

This clonotype was recorded a few times. The CDR3 bases are TGTGCCAGCAGCGTTGTCCCGGGACTAGCGGGAGGGCTTCAGACCCAGTACTTC. Protein: CASSVVPGLAGGLQTQYF. The chain is built from TRBV9 and TRBJ2-5; 16 positions agree with TRBD2. Germline CDR1 is SGDLS and CDR2 is YYNGEE. This CDR3 is 18 amino acids long. V trimming: 2 bases; J trimming: 6 bases; junction bases outside the gene matches: 10.

For this clonotype: Since a much larger clone is just one base distant, this may be a read error. The rearrangement uses TRBV10-3 and TRBJ2-1, with TRBD2 matching 7 bases. The CDR3 runs to 15 residues. CDR1 is ENHRY and CDR2 is SYGVKD in the germline V gene. The CDR3 loop is CVISLAGVSHNEQFF. The CDR3 nucleotides are TGTGTCATCAGTTTGGCGGGAGTCTCCCACAATGAGCAGTTCTTC.

This chain's CDR3 is CASSINRDRGGSYNEQFF. The CDR3 DNA reads TGTGCCAGCAGCATAAACCGGGACAGGGGGGGCTCCTACAATGAGCAGTTCTTC. The chain links TRBV21-1 to TRBJ2-1; the tabulated D call, TRBD1, remains unverified against the DNA. TRBV21-1 is an annotated pseudogene. The CDR3 length is 18 residues.

This clonotype occurred many times. The chain's CDR3 is CASSYGARGYGYTF. The CDR3 DNA sequence: TGTGCCAGCAGTTACGGGGCGAGGGGCTATGGCTACACCTTC. The chain recombines TRBV6-6 with TRBJ1-2, with D tentatively TRBD1 (5 bases). This CDR3 has 14 amino acids. Trimming took 2 bases from V and 4 from J, leaving 11 bases between them. Germline CDR1 reads MNHNY; CDR2 reads SVGAGI (reference sequence).

This clonotype was detected a few times. The V and J genes are TRBV6-2 or TRBV6-3 and TRBJ2-1, with no clear D. The length of the CDR3 is 12 residues. The V end was cut by 2 bases, the J end by 9 bases, with 8 bases between. Germline V gene lookup returns CDR1 MNHEY and CDR2 SVGEGT. The CDR3 bases are TGTGCCAGCAGTTACGCAACCGTTGAGCAGTTCTTC. This gives the protein CASSYATVEQFF.

In this sample, this clonotype turned up a few times. Mismatch with germline at one junction end may stem from a read error. V and J are TRBV25-1 and TRBJ2-1; TRBD1 or TRBD2 may be the D gene (5 bases each). The CDR3 extends over 14 amino acids. CDR1 and CDR2 (germline): MGHDK, SYGVNS. This chain's CDR3 is CTSSAAGTLPEQFF. CDR3 bases: TGTACCAGCAGTGCGGCAGGGACCCTCCCTGAGCAGTTCTTC.

The chain links TRBV28 to TRBJ2-5; the D is unclear. The J call may be mistaken, given a closer DNA end match to TRBJ2-7. From germline, CDR1 is MDHEN and CDR2 SYDVKM. The CDR3 extends over 13 amino acids. CDR3 region: CASSLRVKYEQYF. The CDR3 DNA reads TGTGCCAGCAGTTTAAGGGTTAAATACGAGCAGTACTTC.

This clonotype was recorded a few times. The chain employs TRBV18 and TRBJ2-7, with 9 bases lining up with TRBD1. The CDR3 length is 14 residues. After removal of 3 bases from V and 3 bases from J, the junction contained 3 bases not matched to a gene. Germline-derived CDR1 and CDR2 are KGHSH and LQKENI. The CDR3 is CASSPGQGLYEQYF. The CDR3 region has the DNA TGTGCCAGCTCACCGGGACAGGGACTCTACGAGCAGTACTTC.

This clonotype has a single count. The chain links TRBV10-3 to TRBJ1-2, with a tentative D call TRBD1 (5 bases). The germline V gene encodes CDR1 ENHRY and CDR2 SYGVKD. The CDR3 is 14 amino acids. The V gene lost 6 bases and the J gene lost 3 bases, with 14 bases spanning the gap. The CDR3 DNA reads as TGTGCCATCAGGGCAGGGACGGCTGACTATGGCTACACCTTC. It encodes CAIRAGTADYGYTF.

V is TRBV7-2 and J is TRBJ2-1, with 9 bases matching TRBD2. Germline V gene data show CDR1 as SGHTA and CDR2 as FQGNSA. The CDR3 runs to 15 residues. V shed 1 base, J shed 8 bases, and the junction held 6 bases outside the gene matches. CDR3 nucleotide sequence: TGTGCCAGCAGCTTAGGACTAGCGGTCGCCGATGAGCAGTTCTTC. Its protein is CASSLGLAVADEQFF.

This chain uses TRBV28 with TRBJ1-1; no definite D call. The germline V gene has CDR1 MDHEN and CDR2 SYDVKM. This CDR3 comprises 15 residues. V lost 9 bases, J lost 5 bases, and 22 bases lay in between. The CDR3: CASSPDFEVFTEAFF. Written as DNA, the CDR3 is TGTGCCAGTAGCCCCGATTTCGAAGTATTTACTGAAGCTTTCTTT.

The sample holds a few counts of this clonotype. The chain recombines TRBV6-6 with TRBJ2-5; TRBD1 aligns across 7 bases. This CDR3 has 15 amino acids. The V gene end was trimmed by 6 bases and the J gene end by 3 bases; junction bases not matched to a gene: 10. Germline V gene sequence: CDR1 MNHNY, CDR2 SVGAGI (reference sequence). The CDR3 spells CASSSGTVLKETQYF. In DNA, the CDR3 is TGTGCCAGCAGCTCCGGGACAGTACTGAAAGAGACCCAGTACTTC.

The table lists this clonotype with a few counts. The rearrangement uses TRBV4-3 and TRBJ2-3; possible D gene TRBD2, 6 bases. Germline lookup yields CDR1 LGHNA and CDR2 YSLEER. Trimming removed 2 bases from V and 2 bases from J, with 14 bases in between. The CDR3 contains 16 residues. This CDR3 reads CASSQRASVNTDTQYF. The CDR3 DNA reads TGCGCCAGCAGCCAACGCGCTAGCGTCAACACAGATACGCAGTATTTT.

V usage is TRBV3-1 and J usage is TRBJ2-2; 10 positions agree with TRBD2. This CDR3 comprises 18 residues. J lost 8 bases, V lost 0 bases, and 12 bases had no gene match. Looked up from germline, CDR1 is LGHDT and CDR2 is YNNKEL (reference sequence). CDR3 residues: CASSQELLAGSSRGELFF. The CDR3 region has the DNA TGTGCCAGCAGCCAAGAGTTACTAGCGGGATCCTCACGGGGGGAGCTGTTTTTT.

V and J are TRBV5-1 and TRBJ2-3; D perhaps matches TRBD2 (6 bases). Germline lookup yields CDR1 SGHRS and CDR2 YFSETQ. This CDR3 has 16 amino acids. V lost 0 bases and J 4 bases, leaving 15 bases between the germline ends. CDR3 protein: CASSLALTERADTQYF. CDR3 coding DNA: TGCGCCAGCAGCTTGGCCTTAACGGAGCGGGCAGATACGCAGTATTTT.

The rearrangement uses TRBV5-5 and TRBJ2-3; D remains ambiguous. The length of the CDR3 is 15 residues. Germline V gene sequence: CDR1 SGHKS, CDR2 YYEKEE (reference sequence). Trimming pared 4 bases from V and 1 base from J, leaving 13 bases between. The CDR3 here is CASSVDWSGTDTQYF. CDR3 coding DNA: TGTGCCAGCAGCGTAGACTGGTCTGGCACAGATACGCAGTATTTT.

The chain is built from TRBV9 and TRBJ1-3, with unresolved D. This CDR3 contains 14 residues. Germline loops: CDR1 SGDLS, CDR2 YYNGEE. V dropped 0 bases and J dropped 5 bases, with 9 bases sitting between them. DNA of the CDR3: TGTGCCAGCAGCGTAGAAGGGTCGAGAAACACCATATATTTT. It translates to CASSVEGSRNTIYF.

J is TRBJ1-2 and V is TRBV5-1; TRBD1 is a possible D gene (6 bases). The germline V gene encodes CDR1 SGHRS and CDR2 YFSETQ. The V and J ends lost 0 bases and 10 bases respectively, with 13 bases between them. CDR3 length equals 13 residues. CDR3 amino acids: CASSLELGAFYTF. The DNA for the CDR3 is TGCGCCAGCAGCTTGGAATTGGGGGCCTTCTACACCTTC.

The rearrangement joins TRBV10-3 to TRBJ2-1; D may be TRBD2 (6 bases). CDR1 is ENHRY, CDR2 SYGVKD, per germline. There are 13 residues in the CDR3. The V and J ends lost 6 bases and 6 bases respectively, with 12 bases between them. Here the CDR3 reads CAIREGGRNEQFF. The CDR3, as DNA: TGTGCCATCAGGGAGGGCGGTCGCAATGAGCAGTTCTTC.

Details on this clonotype: At one boundary the junction diverges from the germline segment, which might be a read error. The J gene is TRBJ2-3, the V gene TRBV20-1; TRBD1 matches 7 bases. Per germline, CDR1 DFQATT and CDR2 SNEGSKA (reference sequence). This CDR3 region has 16 residues. CDR3 protein: CSAEDRREGGTDAQYF. DNA of the CDR3: TGCAGTGCCGAAGACCGCAGGGAAGGGGGCACAGATGCGCAGTATTTT.

This rearrangement joins TRBV6-6 to TRBJ1-5; TRBD1 might be the D (5 bases). Germline loops: CDR1 MNHNY, CDR2 SVGAGI (reference sequence). This CDR3 is built from 14 residues. Deletions cut 2 bases from V and 7 bases from J, with 12 bases between. DNA for the CDR3: TGTGCCAGCAGTTACGTGCAGGGAGGCCAGCCCCAGCATTTT. Its protein product is CASSYVQGGQPQHF.

The table lists this clonotype with a few counts. The chain is built from TRBV20-1 and TRBJ2-3; 9 bases are a match to TRBD1. CDR1 is DFQATT and CDR2 is SNEGSKA in the germline V gene (reference sequence). Trimming cost V 3 bases and J 2 bases; bases outside gene matches: 9. The CDR3 length is 16 residues. The CDR3 protein is CSARTLGDRVTDTQYF. In nucleotides, the CDR3 is TGCAGTGCTAGGACCCTCGGGGACAGGGTCACAGATACGCAGTATTTT.